The present entry profiles one T cell receptor beta chain with its context. The target antigen is unknown. Chemo-refractory metastatic non-small-cell lung cancer patients were treated with focal radiation plus CTLA-4 blockade with ipilimumab. The data are from a study of radiotherapy plus CTLA-4 blockade in lung cancer. In the study overall: Objective responses were documented in 15% to 20% of patients, with disease control in about 28%. Study-level points and caveats: The best predictor of response was reported to be early blood T cell clone dynamics, with interferon-beta. In blood, after radiotherapy plus ipilimumab, tumor-derived TCR clones expanded.

Germline V gene data show CDR1 as LGHNA and CDR2 as YNFKEQ. This CDR3 spans 16 amino acids. Trimming removed 1 base from V and 4 bases from J, with 16 bases in between. Assay: immunoSEQ multiplex PCR; the TCRdb copy retains only in-frame clones and omits some. The sample holds tens of thousands of clones; around 90% are singletons and the top ten take 16%. This rearrangement joins TRBV4-2 to TRBJ2-5; no clear D gene. This material consisted of peripheral blood, taken from a patient treated with radiotherapy plus ipilimumab. The receptor's source is a human donor with non-small cell lung cancer that progressed on radiotherapy plus ipilimumab. This CDR3 is CASSQGSSSPGETQYF. In DNA form, the CDR3 reads TGTGCCAGCAGCCAAGGCTCGTCGAGCCCTGGAGAGACCCAGTACTTC.